This T cell receptor beta chain stems from a study of T cells in Graves' hyperthyroidism and ophthalmopathy. TCR beta CDR3 sequences were amplified from RNA transcripts. HTBI primers were used for first-round RT-PCR of the TCR CDR3. Each CDR3 protein gets one entry after TCRdb re-called the multiplex PCR reads with MiXCR. There are about 640,000 distinct CDR3 sequences in the sample; roughly 20% occur only once, and roughly 30% lies in the top ten. Whole-study findings and limits: Among thyroid clonotypes expanded above 0.001, most also appeared in blood. Ophthalmopathy was predicted by the model a median of 6.5 months ahead of onset.

Uncontrolled infection, other autoimmune disease, pregnancy or lactation barred patients from enrollment. It was 10 ml of fresh peripheral blood that supplied the PBMCs. Germline-derived CDR1 and CDR2 are MNHNS and SASEGT. V lost 6 bases to trimming and J lost 6 bases; unmatched junction nucleotides: 9. The CDR3 runs to 15 residues. There are a few counts of this clonotype. Its target is not known. This chain joins TRBV6-1 and TRBJ2-1; 9 positions agree with TRBD2. The sequencing sample was made of blood. The sequence was obtained from a man aged 25-40 years with Graves' ophthalmopathy. CDR3 sequence: CASSRSGSSPNEQFF. The CDR3 DNA sequence: TGTGCCAGCAGCCGTAGCGGGAGTTCCCCCAATGAGCAGTTCTTC.